Listed here is a single T cell receptor beta chain. This entry comes from a study of blood T cell repertoires in COVID-19. Study as a whole: The United States, Italy and Spain were the sources of the acute and convalescent COVID-19 samples. Sample material is recorded as cDNA or gDNA derived from T cells, B-cell-depleted T cells, or PBMCs.

Using immunoSEQ multiplex PCR, the repertoire was profiled, and TCRdb retains in-frame clones only, with some absent. The sample lists about 320,000 clones, around nine tenths seen once, with about 5.2% in the top ten. Adults between roughly 18 and 95 years of age took part from approximately 24 US areas. CDR1 and CDR2 from the germline V gene are LGHNA and YSLEER. V was pared by 5 bases and J by 0 bases, with 7 bases between. The CDR3 has 13 residues. Sequencing used PBMCs or T cells enriched from blood (not recorded which). The TCR comes from a man aged 55 to 70 who had recovered from COVID-19. The chain combines TRBV4-3 with TRBJ1-1; D gene ambiguous. The CDR3 sequence: CASSETVNTEAFF. The CDR3 DNA is TGCGCCAGCAGCGAAACAGTGAACACTGAAGCTTTCTTT.